This TCR beta chain was captured by sequencing in a study of beta chain features in type 1 diabetes. Study context: No patient-donor differences in age, gender, total cells or subset yield. Overall study findings and caveats: Among all four CD4+ subsets, Type 1 diabetes patients had TCRB CDR3s that were moderately but significantly shorter. Among type 1 diabetes patients, VDJ junctions had fewer insertions and more deletions.

Expressed TCRB transcripts were sequenced because the entire RNA isolate underwent reverse transcription. The assay was immunoSEQ multiplex PCR, and TCRdb's table has in-frame clones only and misses some. The sample records nearly 700,000 clones, under 15% being singletons. Remarks on this clone: Antigen: not known.

Germline V gene sequence: CDR1 MNHNY, CDR2 SVGAGI (reference sequence). CDR3 length: 14 residues. Source material: naive CD4+ T cells from blood. The receptor's source is a man between 18 and 29 years old with type 1 diabetes. V gene TRBV6-6 combines with J gene TRBJ1-4; possibly TRBD1 for D (5 bases). CDR3: CATKKGQGDEKLFF. The CDR3 nucleotides are TGTGCTACCAAGAAGGGGCAGGGAGACGAAAAACTGTTTTTT.